This T cell receptor (beta chain) is from a study of blood T cell repertoires in COVID-19 (dated by TCRdb to the early 2020s). Study-level background: Collaborator samples came from the United States, Italy and Spain and covered acute and convalescent phases of COVID-19. The material from the prospective study consisted of cDNA or gDNA derived from T cells, B-cell-depleted T cells, or PBMCs. The dataset comprised deeply sampled blood TCRbeta repertoires from subjects exposed to, actively infected with, or recovered from COVID-19. Where available, HLA class I and class II types were obtained from metadata supplied by the sample provider rather than from assay-based typing. The samples were drawn from two sources: the first 160 participants of the ongoing ImmuneRACE study, and 1,254 subjects contributed by 6 global collaborators. The sample metadata nearly always contained a de-identified subject ID, COVID-19 status, age in years and sex. The repertoires were released in a freely available public database meant as a resource for research on the immune response to SARS-CoV-2. Study-wide conclusions, independent of this receptor: The amount of clinical and demographic metadata varied by source and participant and was provided uncurated.

The germline V gene encodes CDR1 SGHRS and CDR2 YFSETQ. V and J are truncated by 2 bases and 8 bases respectively, leaving an intervening sequence of 10 bases. The CDR3 covers 12 residues, taking in both the cysteine and the phenylalanine. Solely the CDR3 DNA is kept, with 36 bases framed from the first base. A remark on this clone: Its antigen has not been determined. No clone much larger than this one lies a single base away; base qualities are absent.

Collaborating institutions collected whole blood in K2EDTA tubes following their own protocols. Collaborator samples were shipped for TCRbeta analysis as frozen whole blood, isolated PBMCs, or DNA extracted from either sample type. The immunoSEQ Assay, a bias-controlled multiplex PCR, was used to amplify TCRbeta CDR3 regions from genomic DNA. The published analysis was carried out like this. The number of nucleated cells in each sample was estimated from the amplification of reference gene primers within the assay. Sequence reads were collapsed and filtered to measure the absolute abundance of every unique TCRbeta CDR3 rearrangement. Productive Simpson clonality was computed per sample as the square root of Simpson's diversity index over productive rearrangements. The clones in this table, taken by TCRdb from immuneACCESS, are in-frame only. Not every clone is retained; where verified, under half of the shortfall comes from an unresolved V gene, and the cause of the rest is unknown. The DNA was the basis for D and trimming; V, J and clone size are from that table. The table for this sample lists about 140,000 clones; 88% of them were counted only once. Clones ranked in the top ten supply roughly a tenth of the sample.

This receptor was obtained from a man aged 45-60 years with active or convalescent COVID-19. Material: peripheral blood. Rearrangement joined TRBV5-1 to TRBJ1-2; no D gene can be assigned with confidence. The CDR3: CASSFRESGYTF. The nucleotide sequence reads as follows: TGCGCCAGCAGCTTTCGGGAGTCAGGCTACACCTTC.